This is a list of T cell receptor beta chains from one sample in a study of CXCR3-negative and CXCR3-positive naive CD8 T cells. TCRdb re-called the 5' RACE reads and shows each CDR3 protein once, DNA omitted. Here the sample table reports tens of thousands of distinct CDR3 sequences. What was sequenced was naive CXCR3+ CD8+ T cells from blood. The source of these receptors is a human donor in good health. Some clones in this sample may be carry-over from other donors' samples. Each CDR3 is given with its conserved first and last residue. The order of the fields is CDR3 length, J gene, V gene, clone size, CDR3 protein. Where a row states a size, it is once, few, many or the class of an expanded clone; other rows omit it.

CDR3 length: 17; J gene: TRBJ2-2; V gene: TRBV5-1; clone size: -; CDR3 protein: CASSLWGYGDQTGELFF
CDR3 length: 18; J gene: TRBJ2-3; V gene: TRBV7-2; clone size: -; CDR3 protein: CASSLLGTSGGITDTQYF
CDR3 length: 16; J gene: TRBJ2-4; V gene: TRBV10-3; clone size: -; CDR3 protein: CAISEAGQTAKNIQYF
CDR3 length: 14; J gene: TRBJ2-2; V gene: TRBV29-1; clone size: -; CDR3 protein: CSVEDGDFTGELFF
CDR3 length: 14; J gene: TRBJ2-1; V gene: TRBV15; clone size: -; CDR3 protein: CATSQQGRGYEQFF
CDR3 length: 15; J gene: TRBJ2-5; V gene: TRBV7-9; clone size: -; CDR3 protein: CASTSELPPRETQYF
CDR3 length: 16; J gene: TRBJ2-5; V gene: TRBV7-6; clone size: -; CDR3 protein: CASSTQASGSWETQYF
CDR3 length: 15; J gene: TRBJ2-5; V gene: TRBV7-9; clone size: -; CDR3 protein: CASSENRVREETQYF
CDR3 length: 15; J gene: TRBJ1-5; V gene: TRBV2; clone size: -; CDR3 protein: CASSEKGYSNQPQHF
CDR3 length: 15; J gene: TRBJ1-5; V gene: TRBV4-1; clone size: medium-sized; CDR3 protein: CASSQVTGSTQPQHF
CDR3 length: 14; J gene: TRBJ2-7; V gene: TRBV29-1; clone size: -; CDR3 protein: CSVDPGLAGFEQYF
CDR3 length: 14; J gene: TRBJ1-5; V gene: TRBV7-9; clone size: -; CDR3 protein: CASSGRENNQPQHF
CDR3 length: 14; J gene: TRBJ2-7; V gene: TRBV28; clone size: -; CDR3 protein: CASSLGTSGYEQYF
CDR3 length: 13; J gene: TRBJ2-5; V gene: TRBV12-3/TRBV12-4; clone size: -; CDR3 protein: CASSLTSRETQYF
CDR3 length: 14; J gene: TRBJ2-7; V gene: TRBV28; clone size: -; CDR3 protein: CASSPVTSGGLKYF
CDR3 length: 13; J gene: TRBJ2-7; V gene: TRBV6-2/TRBV6-3; clone size: -; CDR3 protein: CASSYQGALEQYF
CDR3 length: 14; J gene: TRBJ1-1; V gene: TRBV6-2/TRBV6-3; clone size: -; CDR3 protein: CASSPRGARTEAFF
CDR3 length: 15; J gene: TRBJ1-1; V gene: TRBV29-1; clone size: -; CDR3 protein: CSVEEQTLVNTEAFF
CDR3 length: 15; J gene: TRBJ2-7; V gene: TRBV10-3; clone size: -; CDR3 protein: CAISEPRGAGYEQYF
CDR3 length: 12; J gene: TRBJ1-1; V gene: TRBV12-3/TRBV12-4; clone size: -; CDR3 protein: CASSLWDTEAFF
CDR3 length: 16; J gene: TRBJ2-1; V gene: TRBV20-1; clone size: -; CDR3 protein: CSAPGGLAGPYNEQFF
CDR3 length: 17; J gene: TRBJ2-1; V gene: TRBV9; clone size: -; CDR3 protein: CASSVPEDGTDYNEQFF
CDR3 length: 14; J gene: TRBJ1-5; V gene: TRBV7-9; clone size: -; CDR3 protein: CASSPGQGAAPQHF
CDR3 length: 13; J gene: TRBJ2-7; V gene: TRBV29-1; clone size: -; CDR3 protein: CSVALGPSYEQYF
CDR3 length: 12; J gene: TRBJ1-5; V gene: TRBV6-6; clone size: -; CDR3 protein: CASSPLGQPQHF
CDR3 length: 14; J gene: TRBJ1-1; V gene: TRBV4-3; clone size: -; CDR3 protein: CASREQRPNTEAFF
CDR3 length: 14; J gene: TRBJ2-3; V gene: TRBV12-3/TRBV12-4; clone size: -; CDR3 protein: CACSAGGSTDTQYF
CDR3 length: 15; J gene: TRBJ2-7; V gene: TRBV2; clone size: -; CDR3 protein: CASSEGRGYDYEQYF
CDR3 length: 17; J gene: TRBJ1-6; V gene: TRBV5-5; clone size: -; CDR3 protein: CASSLRTVSSYNSPLHF
CDR3 length: 12; J gene: TRBJ2-7; V gene: TRBV10-2; clone size: -; CDR3 protein: CASREEGLEQYF
CDR3 length: 15; J gene: TRBJ1-1; V gene: TRBV14; clone size: -; CDR3 protein: CASSQDWGVNTEAFF
CDR3 length: 14; J gene: TRBJ2-2; V gene: TRBV5-1; clone size: -; CDR3 protein: CASSPGQGPGELFF
CDR3 length: 14; J gene: TRBJ1-2; V gene: TRBV6-2/TRBV6-3; clone size: -; CDR3 protein: CASSSGAAAYGYTF
CDR3 length: 19; J gene: TRBJ1-1; V gene: TRBV11-2; clone size: -; CDR3 protein: CASSLDELTFGMGNTEAFF
CDR3 length: 14; J gene: TRBJ2-3; V gene: TRBV27; clone size: -; CDR3 protein: CASTTVNRADTQYF
CDR3 length: 12; J gene: TRBJ1-2; V gene: TRBV16; clone size: -; CDR3 protein: CASSGQGHGYTF
CDR3 length: 15; J gene: TRBJ2-7; V gene: TRBV15; clone size: -; CDR3 protein: CATSRGGGPTYEQYF
CDR3 length: 14; J gene: TRBJ1-1; V gene: TRBV27; clone size: -; CDR3 protein: CASSFDGSNTEAFF
CDR3 length: 17; J gene: TRBJ1-2; V gene: TRBV29-1; clone size: -; CDR3 protein: CSVEPAGFGPTNYGYTF
CDR3 length: 20; J gene: TRBJ1-1; V gene: TRBV15; clone size: -; CDR3 protein: CATSRDLSPGTVIMNTEAFF
CDR3 length: 15; J gene: TRBJ2-7; V gene: TRBV29-1; clone size: -; CDR3 protein: CSVEVPGEISYEQYF
CDR3 length: 14; J gene: TRBJ2-1; V gene: TRBV28; clone size: -; CDR3 protein: CASSLEGVAGEKFF